This T cell receptor beta chain appears in the sequencing data of a study of blood T cell repertoires in COVID-19. Study context: Some COVID-19 samples were acute and others convalescent; all came from the United States, Italy and Spain.

Germline CDR1 LNHDA, CDR2 SQIVND (reference sequence). There are 13 residues in the CDR3. V lost 3 bases, J lost 6 bases, and 9 bases lay in between. Method: immunoSEQ multiplex PCR; TCRdb's copy keeps in-frame clones and lacks some. The data show 90,000 to 130,000 clones, about 88% seen once. The chain is built from TRBV19 and TRBJ2-1; tentative D call: TRBD1 (6 bases). Sequenced input: peripheral blood. This TCR was sampled from a human donor in a cohort sampled during active COVID-19. The CDR3 bases are TGTGCCAGTAGTATGGACAGTCCCAATGAGCAGTTCTTC. Residues: CASSMDSPNEQFF.